The present TCR beta chain was sequenced within a study of blood T cell repertoires in COVID-19 (dated by TCRdb to the early 2020s). About the study as a whole: Samples from collaborators originated in the United States, Italy and Spain and spanned both the acute and convalescent phases of COVID-19. The repertoires were released in a freely available public database intended as a resource for research on the immune response to SARS-CoV-2. Samples came from the ongoing ImmuneRACE study (first 160 participants) plus 1,254 subjects from 6 global collaborators. The sample metadata nearly always contained a de-identified subject ID, COVID-19 status, age in years and sex. The material from the prospective study consisted of cDNA or gDNA derived from T cells, B-cell-depleted T cells, or PBMCs. Subjects who had been exposed to COVID-19, were actively infected with it, or had recovered from it provided the deeply sampled blood TCRbeta repertoires that made up the dataset. HLA class I and class II types, where available, came from metadata supplied by the sample provider rather than from assay-based typing.

At one collaborating source in Seattle, patients were enrolled during active infection and were followed longitudinally through the course of disease. Each collaborating institution followed its own protocols to collect whole blood in K2EDTA tubes. For TCRbeta analysis, collaborators shipped samples in one of three forms: frozen whole blood, isolated PBMCs, or DNA extracted from either of those sample types. Study-level results and caveats: How much clinical and demographic metadata was included differed by source and by participant, and the metadata was provided uncurated.

This clone came up once. Its antigen is still unknown. Base qualities are not at hand, and no much larger clone is one base apart. In the germline V gene, CDR1 corresponds to MNHNS and CDR2 to SASEGT. Compared with germline, V lacks 2 bases and J lacks 0 bases; bases without a gene match: 6. The CDR3, cysteine through phenylalanine, is 17 amino acids long. The only DNA kept is the CDR3, 51 bases in frame from the first base. The immunoSEQ Assay, a bias-controlled multiplex PCR, was used to amplify TCRbeta CDR3 regions from genomic DNA. Per the authors' processing: Within the assay, amplification of reference gene primers was used to estimate how many nucleated cells each sample contained. To quantify the absolute abundance of each unique TCRbeta CDR3 rearrangement, sequence reads were collapsed and filtered. For each sample, productive Simpson clonality was calculated as the square root of Simpson's diversity index over productive rearrangements. What TCRdb holds here is the immuneACCESS table cut down to in-frame rearrangements. Part of the clones is not present; checked against another copy, under half of the missing clones reflect an unresolved V gene, and the others are unexplained. The DNA was the basis for D and trimming; V, J and clone size are from that table. The sample yields over 250,000 clones; approximately 92% were counted once. The top ten constitute 2% to 3% of the sample.

The chain was built from TRBV6-1 and TRBJ1-4; the junction holds 7 bases that match TRBD1. The TCR comes from a person aged 18 to 30 with COVID-19, enrolled during active disease. Sample: peripheral blood. In nucleotide form, the sequence is TGTGCCAGCAGTGAAAAGGGGGCACATGCAACTAATGAAAAACTGTTTTTT. Its protein reads: CASSEKGAHATNEKLFF.